Below, 30 T cell receptor beta chains from the same sample are listed, as sequenced in a study of T cells in Graves' hyperthyroidism and ophthalmopathy. Using RNA transcripts as the source, TCR beta CDR3 regions were amplified. In the first-round RT-PCR of the TCR CDR3, the HTBI primer set was used. One entry per CDR3 protein results from TCRdb running MiXCR on the multiplex PCR reads. This sample has hundreds of thousands of distinct CDR3 sequences; 11% to 15% occur once, and the top ten carry around 9.6%. The sample was blood. The receptors originated from a woman under 30 with Graves' hyperthyroidism.

In this sample, this clonotype turned up a few times. The chain uses TRBV24-1 and TRBJ2-7; D might be TRBD1 (6 bases). Germline V lookup: CDR1 KGHDR, CDR2 SFDVKD. The CDR3 contains 17 residues. Trimming removed 3 bases from V and 0 bases from J, with 17 bases in between. The CDR3 region has the DNA TGTGCCACCAGTGATCCCACGACAGGTTCCCTCTCCTACGAGCAGTACTTC. Translated, it gives CATSDPTTGSLSYEQYF.

This clonotype was detected many times. The CDR3 DNA follows: TGTGCCAGGCCAACCCGCCGTGACCGTGGTCGTACGTCCGGGGCCTGGATAAGACCATATGGCTACACCTTC. Translated: CARPTRRDRGRTSGAWIRPYGYTF. V and J are TRBV6-2 or TRBV6-3 and TRBJ1-2; D possibly corresponds to TRBD1 (5 bases). Per the germline V gene, CDR1 is MNHEY and CDR2 is SVGEGT. The CDR3 runs 24 residues. Trimming took 9 bases from V and 5 from J, leaving 49 bases between them.

The rearrangement uses TRBV7-3 and TRBJ2-2, with D tentatively TRBD2 (6 bases). The CDR3 contains 15 residues. Per germline, CDR1 SGHTA and CDR2 FQGTGA. The V gene lost 5 bases and the J gene lost 4 bases, with 14 bases spanning the gap. CDR3 in amino acids: CASSEVGLGTGELFF. The DNA for the CDR3 is TGTGCCAGCAGCGAAGTGGGACTCGGCACCGGGGAGCTGTTTTTT.

This clonotype turned up a few times. CDR3 DNA sequence: TGTGCCAGCAGCGTAGGGAAAGGGATCACAGATACGCAGTATTTT. Translated: CASSVGKGITDTQYF. This sequence joins TRBV9 and TRBJ2-3; no clear D gene. Trimming took off 0 bases at V and 2 bases at J, with 10 bases between the two ends. The CDR3 contains 15 residues. Germline V gene sequence: CDR1 SGDLS, CDR2 YYNGEE.

In this sample, this clonotype turned up a few times. CDR3 loop: CASSRPNRGLYTGELFF. CDR3 in DNA: TGTGCCAGCTCTCGTCCCAACAGGGGGCTATACACCGGGGAGCTGTTTTTT. The chain couples TRBV6-2 or TRBV6-3 to TRBJ2-2; 9 positions agree with TRBD1. CDR1 MNHEY and CDR2 SVGEGT come from the germline V gene. The ends lost 8 bases at V and 3 bases at J; junction bases unmatched: 13. This CDR3 is 17 amino acids long.

Only a few counts were recorded for this clonotype. The gene calls are TRBV18 and TRBJ2-3; a possible D gene is TRBD2 (6 bases). CDR1 and CDR2 from the germline V gene are KGHSH and LQKENI. The CDR3 totals 15 residues. Between the trimmed V and J ends, which lost 6 bases and 2 bases, there was a span of 15 bases. CDR3 nucleotide sequence: TGTGCCAGCTCTGCTAGCGTAGTCATCACAGATACGCAGTATTTT. Translated, it gives CASSASVVITDTQYF.

This clonotype has a count of ten or more. The chain combines TRBV30 with TRBJ1-4; 9 bases agree with TRBD1. This CDR3 has 15 residues. Looked up from germline, CDR1 is GTSNPN and CDR2 is SVGIG (reference sequence). With 4 bases clipped from V and 6 bases from J, the junction kept 9 bases outside the gene matches. The CDR3 coding sequence is TGTGCCTGGAAAACAGGGACAGGGAGCGATGAAAAACTGTTTTTT. Protein: CAWKTGTGSDEKLFF.

The table lists this clonotype with many counts. The chain links TRBV7-2 to TRBJ2-3; possible D gene TRBD1, 5 bases. The V end lost 5 bases, the J end lost 6 bases, and 12 bases lay between the germline ends. From germline, CDR1 is SGHTA and CDR2 FQGNSA. The CDR3 runs to 13 residues. DNA for the CDR3: TGTGCCAGCAGCAGAAATCAGGGCGATACGCAGTATTTT. This codes for CASSRNQGDTQYF.

This clonotype was recorded a few times. The chain has TRBV7-9 and TRBJ2-1, with 13 positions matching TRBD2. Germline V CDR1 and CDR2: SEHNR, FQNEAQ (reference sequence). V gave up 0 bases and J gave up 2 bases; unmatched junction bases: 4. The CDR3 totals 18 residues. CDR3 protein: CASSLAGTSGKTYNEQFF. For the CDR3, the DNA is TGTGCCAGCAGCTTAGCCGGGACTAGCGGGAAGACCTACAATGAGCAGTTCTTC.

At least ten counts were recorded for this clonotype. The J gene is TRBJ2-1, the V gene TRBV6-2 or TRBV6-3, with 13 bases identical to TRBD2. The germline CDR1 and CDR2 sequences are MNHEY and SVGEGT. This CDR3 has 15 amino acids. V shed 6 bases and J 4 bases; nucleotides not matched to a gene: 3. This CDR3 is CASRALAGGYNEQFF. In DNA form, the CDR3 reads TGTGCCAGCAGAGCACTAGCGGGAGGGTACAATGAGCAGTTCTTC.

The J gene is TRBJ1-5, the V gene TRBV20-1; D possibly corresponds to TRBD1 (5 bases). This CDR3 is 13 amino acids long. V dropped 3 bases and J dropped 5 bases, with 11 bases sitting between them. Germline V gives CDR1 DFQATT, CDR2 SNEGSKA (reference sequence). CDR3 DNA: TGCAGTGCTAGGGGGGAGAGGGATCAGCCCCAGCATTTT. Protein: CSARGERDQPQHF.

In its sample, this clonotype was seen a few times. The V gene is TRBV9, the J gene TRBJ2-1, with TRBD1 matching 9 bases. This CDR3 contains 16 residues. In germline, CDR1 is SGDLS, CDR2 YYNGEE. The V segment lost 3 bases and the J segment 1 base; nucleotides outside the gene matches: 5. CDR3 DNA: TGTGCCAGCAGCGGAGGACAGGGGTTATCCTACAATGAGCAGTTCTTC. Protein product: CASSGGQGLSYNEQFF. The complete variable domain, with remaining parts taken from reference TRBV9 and TRBJ2-1, reads DSGVTQTPKHLITATGQRVTLRCSPRSGDLSVYWYQQSLDQGLQFLIQYYNGEERAKGNILERFSAQQFPDLHSELNLSSLELGDSALYFCASSGGQGLSYNEQFFGPGTRLTVL.

This clonotype was found a few times. The genes are TRBV20-1 and TRBJ1-5; D call uncertain. The CDR3 runs 10 residues. CDR1 and CDR2 (germline): DFQATT, SNEGSKA (reference sequence). Trimming left V 6 bases short and J 11 bases short, with 11 bases between. The DNA for the CDR3 is TGCAGTGCCGCCGGCCCGACCCAGCATTTT. Translating it yields CSAAGPTQHF.

Comments on this clonotype: Given a much more abundant clone one base away, this may be a read error. The rearrangement links TRBV3-1 to TRBJ2-3; weak D call: TRBD2 (6 bases). The V gene lost 0 bases and the J gene lost 4 bases, with 14 bases spanning the gap. Germline-derived CDR1 and CDR2 are LGHDT and YNNKEL (reference sequence). The CDR3 has 16 amino acids. This CDR3 is CASSQEPSASADTQYF. In DNA, the CDR3 is TGTGCCAGCAGCCAAGAGCCTAGCGCGAGTGCAGATACGCAGTATTTT.

This clonotype was seen only a few times. This chain joins TRBV13 and TRBJ2-7; D gene ambiguous. V lost 5 bases and J 3 bases, leaving 8 bases between the germline ends. Germline V CDR1 and CDR2: PRHDT, FYEKMQ (reference sequence). This CDR3 region has 12 residues. DNA of the CDR3: TGTGCCAGCAGCCGCAAGGACTACGAGCAGTACTTC. It encodes CASSRKDYEQYF.

V usage is TRBV20-1 and J usage is TRBJ1-4; D is perhaps TRBD1 (5 bases). Germline V gives CDR1 DFQATT, CDR2 SNEGSKA (reference sequence). V lost 3 bases and J 7 bases, leaving 18 bases between the germline ends. This CDR3 spans 15 amino acids. CDR3 bases: TGCAGTGCTAGTGCAGGACCGAACGGGGCTGAAAAACTGTTTTTT. Amino acid sequence: CSASAGPNGAEKLFF.

This clonotype has only one observation. This chain uses TRBV20-1 with TRBJ1-1; TRBD1 matches 9 bases. V gave up 5 bases and J gave up 0 bases; unmatched junction bases: 7. CDR1 is DFQATT and CDR2 is SNEGSKA in the germline V gene (reference sequence). The CDR3 is 15 residues long. The CDR3 DNA follows: TGCAGTGCTGCCGGGACAGGGAGGATGAACACTGAAGCTTTCTTT. Its protein product is CSAAGTGRMNTEAFF.

Only a few counts were recorded for this clonotype. The V gene is TRBV6-2 or TRBV6-3, the J gene TRBJ2-3; D unresolved. V was trimmed by 8 bases and J by 0 bases, leaving 9 bases between them. The CDR3 runs 13 residues. The germline V gene has CDR1 MNHEY and CDR2 SVGEGT. DNA for the CDR3: TGTGCCAGCGGAACCGAGAGCACAGATACGCAGTATTTT. This encodes CASGTESTDTQYF.

CDR3 coding DNA: TGTGCCAGCAGGAGGACGGACGCCCATGAGCAGTTCTTC. This encodes CASRRTDAHEQFF. The genes are TRBV6-1 and TRBJ2-1; D ambiguous. Germline V gene lookup returns CDR1 MNHNS and CDR2 SASEGT. V dropped 6 bases and J dropped 8 bases, with 14 bases sitting between them. This CDR3 region has 13 residues.

The gene calls are TRBV4-2 and TRBJ1-4; tentatively, D is TRBD1 (6 bases). Germline V lookup: CDR1 LGHNA, CDR2 YNFKEQ. V lost 0 bases and J 5 bases, leaving 19 bases between the germline ends. The CDR3 sequence is 18 residues long. DNA for the CDR3: TGTGCCAGCAGCCAAGATTGGAAGGGGGGGGTGAAAAATGAAAAACTGTTTTTT. Protein sequence: CASSQDWKGGVKNEKLFF.

This clonotype was observed a few times. The chain carries TRBV20-1 and TRBJ2-1; no definite D call. This CDR3 has 14 amino acids. Germline CDR1 reads DFQATT; CDR2 reads SNEGSKA (reference sequence). Trimming took 1 base from V and 6 from J, leaving 13 bases between them. CDR3 DNA sequence: TGCAGTGCTAGAGGTCTGGGTATGCCCAATGAGCAGTTCTTC. Translated: CSARGLGMPNEQFF.

This clonotype was seen a few times. J is TRBJ1-6 and V is TRBV30, with TRBD1 matching 10 bases. Germline values: CDR1 GTSNPN, CDR2 SVGIG (reference sequence). The CDR3 runs 16 residues. Unmatched junction bases numbered 7, after V lost 3 bases and J lost 5 bases. CDR3 bases: TGTGCCTGGAGCGCCGGGACAGGGGTTAATAATTCACCCCTCCACTTT. Its translation is CAWSAGTGVNNSPLHF.

This clonotype was seen many times. The genes are TRBV20-1 and TRBJ2-7; 7 nucleotides match TRBD1. The J segment lost 2 bases and the V segment lost 3 bases, leaving 1 base of the junction unmatched. Germline CDR1 and CDR2: DFQATT and SNEGSKA (reference sequence). CDR3 length: 12 amino acids. CDR3 nucleotide sequence: TGCAGTGCTAGGCAGGGGGCCTACGAGCAGTACTTC. This codes for CSARQGAYEQYF.

A few counts support this clonotype. The chain couples TRBV27 to TRBJ2-7, with D tentatively TRBD2 (6 bases). The germline gives CDR1 MNHEY, CDR2 SMNVEV (reference sequence). V dropped 1 base and J dropped 7 bases, with 20 bases sitting between them. The CDR3 sequence is 16 residues long. The chain's CDR3 is CASSLFPRVGTAEQYF. For the CDR3, the DNA is TGTGCCAGCAGTTTATTTCCCCGGGTGGGGACTGCGGAGCAGTACTTC.

This clonotype has at least ten counts. V and J are TRBV3-1 and TRBJ1-1, with TRBD1 as a possible D gene (5 bases). CDR3 size: 11 residues. V lost 3 bases and J 8 bases, leaving 7 bases between the germline ends. Germline V gene sequence: CDR1 LGHDT, CDR2 YNNKEL (reference sequence). The DNA of the CDR3 is TGTGCCAGCAGCCACTCAGGGGAAGCTTTCTTT. The encoded protein is CASSHSGEAFF.

The sample holds many counts of this clonotype. The chain recombines TRBV11-2 with TRBJ2-1; tentatively, D is TRBD2 (6 bases). This CDR3 comprises 15 residues. Germline lookup yields CDR1 SGHAT and CDR2 FQNNGV. The V end lost 4 bases, the J end lost 0 bases, and 10 bases lay between the germline ends. This CDR3 is CASSWDSSSYNEQFF. For the CDR3, the DNA is TGTGCCAGCAGCTGGGACTCCAGCTCCTACAATGAGCAGTTCTTC.

This clonotype came up many times. This rearrangement joins TRBV6-2 or TRBV6-3 to TRBJ1-5, with D perhaps TRBD1 (5 bases). In germline, CDR1 is MNHEY, CDR2 SVGEGT. V lost 4 bases and J 2 bases, leaving 18 bases between the germline ends. The CDR3 runs 17 residues. CDR3 nucleotides: TGTGCCAGCAGTTTACGGGCAGTGGGGGAAGGCAATCAGCCCCAGCATTTT. Amino acids: CASSLRAVGEGNQPQHF.

This clonotype was observed a handful of times. The rearrangement joins TRBV11-2 to TRBJ2-1, with D possibly TRBD2 on 6 matching bases. The germline gives CDR1 SGHAT, CDR2 FQNNGV. V dropped 3 bases and J dropped 4 bases, with 16 bases sitting between them. The CDR3 sequence is 16 residues long. CDR3 bases: TGTGCCAGCAGCTTGATCACTAGCAGAAGATACAATGAGCAGTTCTTC. Its translation: CASSLITSRRYNEQFF.

This clonotype came up many times. The V and J genes are TRBV6-2 or TRBV6-3 and TRBJ2-5; unclear D gene. Trimming stripped 3 bases from V and 2 bases from J, with 10 bases between. Germline-derived CDR1 and CDR2 are MNHEY and SVGEGT. The CDR3 covers 14 residues. The CDR3 DNA sequence: TGTGCCAGCAGTTATGCTTCGGTTCAAGAGACCCAGTACTTC. It is translated as CASSYASVQETQYF.

This clonotype has a handful of counts. This chain uses TRBV29-1 with TRBJ2-3, with D possibly called TRBD1 or TRBD2 (6 bases each). V was pared by 3 bases and J by 6 bases, with 10 bases between. CDR1 and CDR2 from the germline V gene are SQVTM and ANQGSEA. The CDR3 is made up of 12 amino acids. The CDR3 DNA is TGCAGCGTTGATCCGGGGGCGGATACGCAGTATTTT. Translated, it gives CSVDPGADTQYF.